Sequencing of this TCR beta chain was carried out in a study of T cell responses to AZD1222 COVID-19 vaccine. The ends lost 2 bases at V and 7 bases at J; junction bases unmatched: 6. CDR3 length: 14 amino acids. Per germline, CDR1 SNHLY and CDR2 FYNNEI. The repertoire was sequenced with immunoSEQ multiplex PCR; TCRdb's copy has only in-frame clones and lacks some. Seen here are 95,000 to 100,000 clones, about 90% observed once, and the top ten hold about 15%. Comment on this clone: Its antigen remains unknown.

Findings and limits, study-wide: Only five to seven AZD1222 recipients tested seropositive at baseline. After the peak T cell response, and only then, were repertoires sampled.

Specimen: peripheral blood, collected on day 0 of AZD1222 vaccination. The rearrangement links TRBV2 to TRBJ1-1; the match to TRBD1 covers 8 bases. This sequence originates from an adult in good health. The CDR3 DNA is TGTGCCAGCAGTGAACTCGGACAGGGCCTTGAAGCTTTCTTT. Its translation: CASSELGQGLEAFF.